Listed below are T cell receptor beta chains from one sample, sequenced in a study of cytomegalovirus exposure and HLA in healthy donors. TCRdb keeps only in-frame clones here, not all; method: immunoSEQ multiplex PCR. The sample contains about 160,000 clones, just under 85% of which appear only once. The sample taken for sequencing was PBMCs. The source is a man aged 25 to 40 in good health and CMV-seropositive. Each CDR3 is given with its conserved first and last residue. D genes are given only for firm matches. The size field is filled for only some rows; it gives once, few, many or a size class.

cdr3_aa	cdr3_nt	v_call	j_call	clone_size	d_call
CASSARQGGNTEAFF	TGTGCCAGCAGTGCCCGACAGGGCGGGAACACTGAAGCTTTCTTT	TRBV27	TRBJ1-1	NA	TRBD1
CASSFFDKGWEQYF	TGTGCCAGCAGTTTTTTCGACAAAGGATGGGAGCAGTACTTC	TRBV27	TRBJ2-7	NA	NA
CASSATLAGGQETQYF	TGTGCCAGCAGCGCGACACTAGCGGGGGGGCAAGAGACCCAGTACTTC	TRBV9	TRBJ2-5	NA	TRBD2
CASTPGTGVESPLHF	TGTGCCAGTACCCCCGGGACAGGGGTTGAGTCACCCCTCCACTTT	TRBV19	TRBJ1-6	once	TRBD1
CASSLLYEQYF	TGTGCCAGCAGCCTTCTCTACGAGCAGTACTTC	TRBV7-9	TRBJ2-7	NA	NA
CASSASGGGNNEQFF	TGTGCCAGCAGCGCAAGCGGGGGGGGAAACAATGAGCAGTTCTTC	TRBV9	TRBJ2-1	NA	TRBD2
CASSLSPLGEQFF	TGTGCCAGCAGCTTATCTCCACTTGGTGAGCAGTTCTTC	TRBV7-8	TRBJ2-1	once	NA
CAISGQRPDNSPLHF	TGTGCCATCAGTGGTCAGCGGCCCGACAATTCACCCCTCCACTTT	TRBV10-3	TRBJ1-6	NA	NA
CASGLGRGYEQYF	TGTGCTAGTGGTTTGGGCAGGGGATACGAGCAGTACTTC	TRBV12-5	TRBJ2-7	NA	NA
CASGRWGEEGEKLFF	TGTGCCAGCGGTAGATGGGGGGAGGAGGGTGAAAAACTGTTTTTT	TRBV25-1	TRBJ1-4	NA	NA
CASSPRDSGTEAFF	TGCGCCAGCTCTCCTCGGGACAGCGGGACTGAAGCTTTCTTT	TRBV5-1	TRBJ1-1	NA	TRBD1